This is a list of T cell receptor beta chains from one sample in a study of blood T cell repertoires in COVID-19. Generated by immunoSEQ multiplex PCR, the TCRdb table keeps only in-frame clones and is missing some. The repertoire consists of about 16,000 clones, with about 89% occurring once and the leading ten covering 24%. Sequencing used peripheral blood. Receptor source: a man aged 55 to 70 with acute or convalescent COVID-19. CDR3s leave out the opening cysteine and the closing phenylalanine or tryptophan. Clone size is shown for a subset of rows, as once, few, many or a class of expanded clone.

TRBJ1-1 TRBV3-1/TRBV3-2 - ASSTPPGRAF
TRBJ1-3 TRBV6-1 - ASSEAAGSGNTIY
TRBJ2-1 TRBV7-7 - ASSLEASGYNEQF
TRBJ2-2 TRBV28 - ASRIGTEPGELF
TRBJ2-3 TRBV3-1/TRBV3-2 - ASSVQRGGTQY
TRBJ1-6 TRBV7-9 large ASSSHEAQGRSSPLH
TRBJ2-7 TRBV5-1 - ASSLGTLSGSPDEQY
TRBJ2-2 TRBV18 few ASSKGLGTTGELF
TRBJ1-5 TRBV19 - ASSSVRERGNQPQH
TRBJ2-3 TRBV18 - ASSPYSGAATDTQY
TRBJ1-2 TRBV15 - ATSRDSHAGADYGYT
TRBJ1-2 TRBV19 - ASSINSQSYGYT
TRBJ2-1 TRBV28 - ASSLGTSWNEQF
TRBJ2-2 TRBV9 - ASSVDRDRGYTGELF
TRBJ1-1 TRBV5-5 - ASGQGYTEAF
TRBJ2-2 TRBV9 - ASSVEAGGPIGELF
TRBJ2-6 TRBV7-8 - ASSQSSGANVLT
TRBJ2-2 TRBV10-1 - ASAAGTGELF
TRBJ1-2 TRBV5-4 - ASSLQGSTVGGYT
TRBJ2-5 TRBV3-1/TRBV3-2 - ASSHPVQGSFQETQY
TRBJ2-7 TRBV18 - ASSPGQGSLREQY
TRBJ1-4 TRBV12-3/TRBV12-4 - ASSLKEKLF
TRBJ2-7 TRBV5-5 - ASSFTGEEQY
TRBJ1-4 TRBV18 - ASSPRPGQPNEKLF
TRBJ1-4 TRBV5-8 - ASSSPDRPTNEKLF
TRBJ2-3 TRBV19 - ASSRRAGAKTDTQY
TRBJ2-1 TRBV28 - ASSPGQGHNEQF
TRBJ2-1 TRBV6-6 - ASSYSRAGGNNEQF
TRBJ2-3 TRBV7-9 - ASSLVALPGPRGDTQY
TRBJ2-1 TRBV20-1 - SASPPGLAGVGQF
TRBJ2-7 TRBV11-2 few ASSTFSGRAFEQY
TRBJ1-1 TRBV19 - ASTFAGGVTEAF
TRBJ1-6 TRBV9 - ASSVGTGDNSPLH
TRBJ2-1 TRBV3-1/TRBV3-2 - ASSHINEQF
TRBJ2-2 TRBV7-8 few GQGRDTGELF
TRBJ1-2 TRBV29-1 - SVETGSPNGYT
TRBJ2-2 TRBV19 - ASSVQGVTGELF
TRBJ1-4 TRBV7-6 - ASSRPGSPGEKLF
TRBJ2-7 TRBV4-1 - ASSQIPTGLGYEQY
TRBJ1-2 TRBV28 - ASSSHHGGGFYGYT